Following are 6 T cell receptor beta chains from one sample sequenced in a study of T cell repertoires in cytomegalovirus infection. TCRdb processed the reads anew with MiXCR; each CDR3 protein has one entry. The sample shows roughly 150,000 distinct CDR3 sequences, over 15% of them seen only once. The sample taken for sequencing was CD8+ T cells from PBMCs. These receptors were collected from a human donor in good health (CMV status not recorded). Some clones in this sample may be carry-over from other donors' samples.

This clonotype was counted many times. The V call is TRBV6-2 or TRBV6-3, the J call TRBJ2-1, with D uncertain. Germline loops: CDR1 MNHEY, CDR2 SVGEGT. The length of the CDR3 is 16 residues. V was cut by 0 bases and J by 3 bases, with 12 bases left in between. CDR3 sequence (DNA): TGTGCCAGCAGTTACTCGACAACCCCGGGCTACAATGAGCAGTTCTTC. Protein: CASSYSTTPGYNEQFF.

The rearrangement uses TRBV29-1 and TRBJ2-7; a possible D gene is TRBD2 (6 bases). The V gene's germline CDR1 is SQVTM and CDR2 ANQGSEA. The V end was cut by 4 bases, the J end by 6 bases, with 22 bases between. CDR3 length: 15 amino acids. CDR3 nucleotides: TGCAGCGTTGCCCACGTATCCGGGAGTCCTCGCGAGCAGTACTTC. Translating gives CSVAHVSGSPREQYF.

This clonotype was seen a handful of times. V usage is TRBV28 and J usage is TRBJ2-7; D ambiguous. Germline V gene data show CDR1 as MDHEN and CDR2 as SYDVKM. V dropped 3 bases and J dropped 2 bases, with 8 bases sitting between them. This CDR3 has 13 amino acids. Here the CDR3 reads CASSFSLAYEQYF. For the CDR3, the DNA is TGTGCCAGCAGTTTTTCGTTGGCCTACGAGCAGTACTTC.

The sample holds a few counts of this clonotype. The chain uses TRBV14 and TRBJ2-4, with D possibly TRBD1 on 6 matching bases. CDR1 and CDR2 from the germline V gene are SGHDN and FVKESK. CDR3 size: 15 residues. V gave up 3 bases and J gave up 6 bases, with 15 bases separating them. This CDR3 is CASSHSGVTGNIQYF. CDR3 DNA sequence: TGTGCCAGCAGCCATTCAGGGGTTACCGGAAACATTCAGTACTTC.

This clonotype has more than one count but fewer than ten. The chain combines TRBV10-3 with TRBJ2-6; D not resolved. The length of the CDR3 is 17 residues. Germline V gives CDR1 ENHRY, CDR2 SYGVKD. V shed 7 bases and J shed 4 bases, with 20 bases lying between them. This CDR3 reads CAIKTWTDTEGANVLTF. The CDR3, as DNA: TGTGCCATCAAAACCTGGACGGATACGGAGGGGGCCAACGTCCTGACTTTC.

The CDR3 DNA reads TGTGCCAGCAGTGCCGGGACAGGGCTCTACGAGCAGTACTTC. Translation: CASSAGTGLYEQYF. The rearrangement joins TRBV2 to TRBJ2-7; the match to TRBD1 covers 9 bases. V was clipped by 4 bases and J by 3 bases; unmatched bases: 4. CDR1 and CDR2 from the germline V gene are SNHLY and FYNNEI. The CDR3 is made up of 14 amino acids.